This T cell receptor beta chain was captured in a study of identical twins. This clonotype has at least ten counts. Trimming cost V 0 bases and J 0 bases, with 10 bases left between them. This CDR3 region has 15 residues. Germline values: CDR1 DFQATT, CDR2 SNEGSKA (reference sequence). Template switching (which added a universal primer site) was used, and cDNA carried unique molecular identifiers. TCRdb passed the 5' RACE reads through MiXCR, listing each CDR3 protein once. The sample has more than 650,000 distinct CDR3 sequences, approximately 6.1% seen once. The V gene is TRBV20-1, the J gene TRBJ2-3; D possibly corresponds to TRBD2 (6 bases). Sequenced sample: naive T cells sorted from blood. The source of this sequence is a man aged 18 to 30 in good health. CDR3 nucleotides: TGCAGTGCTAGAGAAGCTAGCGTGAGCACAGATACGCAGTATTTT. Encoded protein: CSAREASVSTDTQYF.